This T cell receptor (beta chain) comes out of a study of blood T cell repertoires in COVID-19. Overall study: PBMCs, B-cell-depleted T cells, or T cells provided the cDNA or gDNA that made up the material.

Participants, roughly 18 to 89 years old, spanned around 26 US areas. Cohort assignment relied on participant-reported clinical history. In Cohort 3, a recovered donor had either two negative PCRs, clearance, or symptom resolution. Trimming shortened V by 6 bases and J by 7 bases, and 12 bases separated the two germline ends. This CDR3 region has 13 residues. The germline V gene has CDR1 MNHEY and CDR2 SMNVEV (reference sequence). The protocol was immunoSEQ multiplex PCR, while the TCRdb copy is restricted to in-frame clones and leaves out a portion. This sample has around 140,000 clones, with about nine tenths found just once.

This chain connects TRBV27 to TRBJ2-2, with unresolved D. This receptor was taken from a man aged 45-60 years who had recovered from COVID-19. Sequenced sample: PBMCs or T cells enriched from blood (not recorded which). The CDR3 protein is CASSPVRNGELFF. The DNA of the CDR3 is TGTGCCAGCAGCCCGGTCCGAAACGGGGAGCTGTTTTTT.